Given below is one T cell receptor beta chain in context. CDR3 size: 15 residues. V dropped 4 bases and J dropped 7 bases, with 14 bases sitting between them. Germline V gives CDR1 KGHSH, CDR2 LQKENI. These data come from a study of blood T cell repertoires in COVID-19. Method: immunoSEQ multiplex PCR; TCRdb's copy keeps in-frame clones and lacks some. The data contain just over 90,000 clones, roughly 90% of them singletons. This chain uses TRBV18 with TRBJ1-6; unclear D gene. The specimen sequenced was peripheral blood. The sequence derives from a human donor with active COVID-19. The donor label of this sample is uncertain. The CDR3 coding sequence is TGTGCCAGCTCACTTCCGAGTGGTCGAAATTCACCCCTCCACTTT. Translating gives CASSLPSGRNSPLHF.